This T cell receptor beta chain was captured in a study of T cells after yellow fever vaccination. The germline V gene has CDR1 MNHNY and CDR2 SVGAGI (reference sequence). This CDR3 has 13 residues. V gave up 2 bases and J gave up 2 bases, with 6 bases separating them. TCRdb passed the 5' RACE reads through MiXCR, listing each CDR3 protein once. This sample has around 360,000 distinct CDR3 sequences, with around a tenth found just once. As regards this clonotype: The antigen is unknown.

Study results and limitations: There was a possibility that FACS-sorted repertoires contained abundant clonotypes contaminating from the bulk population. When the response was secondary, it was weaker but reached its peak faster, day 5 versus 15.

The sample here was PBMCs, taken on the day of the first yellow fever vaccination. The receptor comes from a man between 18 and 35 years old who received the YFV17D yellow fever vaccine. The chain joins TRBV6-6 to TRBJ1-1; D not certain. CDR3 sequence: CASSYERNTEAFF. The CDR3 DNA reads TGTGCCAGCAGTTACGAGCGCAACACTGAAGCTTTCTTT.